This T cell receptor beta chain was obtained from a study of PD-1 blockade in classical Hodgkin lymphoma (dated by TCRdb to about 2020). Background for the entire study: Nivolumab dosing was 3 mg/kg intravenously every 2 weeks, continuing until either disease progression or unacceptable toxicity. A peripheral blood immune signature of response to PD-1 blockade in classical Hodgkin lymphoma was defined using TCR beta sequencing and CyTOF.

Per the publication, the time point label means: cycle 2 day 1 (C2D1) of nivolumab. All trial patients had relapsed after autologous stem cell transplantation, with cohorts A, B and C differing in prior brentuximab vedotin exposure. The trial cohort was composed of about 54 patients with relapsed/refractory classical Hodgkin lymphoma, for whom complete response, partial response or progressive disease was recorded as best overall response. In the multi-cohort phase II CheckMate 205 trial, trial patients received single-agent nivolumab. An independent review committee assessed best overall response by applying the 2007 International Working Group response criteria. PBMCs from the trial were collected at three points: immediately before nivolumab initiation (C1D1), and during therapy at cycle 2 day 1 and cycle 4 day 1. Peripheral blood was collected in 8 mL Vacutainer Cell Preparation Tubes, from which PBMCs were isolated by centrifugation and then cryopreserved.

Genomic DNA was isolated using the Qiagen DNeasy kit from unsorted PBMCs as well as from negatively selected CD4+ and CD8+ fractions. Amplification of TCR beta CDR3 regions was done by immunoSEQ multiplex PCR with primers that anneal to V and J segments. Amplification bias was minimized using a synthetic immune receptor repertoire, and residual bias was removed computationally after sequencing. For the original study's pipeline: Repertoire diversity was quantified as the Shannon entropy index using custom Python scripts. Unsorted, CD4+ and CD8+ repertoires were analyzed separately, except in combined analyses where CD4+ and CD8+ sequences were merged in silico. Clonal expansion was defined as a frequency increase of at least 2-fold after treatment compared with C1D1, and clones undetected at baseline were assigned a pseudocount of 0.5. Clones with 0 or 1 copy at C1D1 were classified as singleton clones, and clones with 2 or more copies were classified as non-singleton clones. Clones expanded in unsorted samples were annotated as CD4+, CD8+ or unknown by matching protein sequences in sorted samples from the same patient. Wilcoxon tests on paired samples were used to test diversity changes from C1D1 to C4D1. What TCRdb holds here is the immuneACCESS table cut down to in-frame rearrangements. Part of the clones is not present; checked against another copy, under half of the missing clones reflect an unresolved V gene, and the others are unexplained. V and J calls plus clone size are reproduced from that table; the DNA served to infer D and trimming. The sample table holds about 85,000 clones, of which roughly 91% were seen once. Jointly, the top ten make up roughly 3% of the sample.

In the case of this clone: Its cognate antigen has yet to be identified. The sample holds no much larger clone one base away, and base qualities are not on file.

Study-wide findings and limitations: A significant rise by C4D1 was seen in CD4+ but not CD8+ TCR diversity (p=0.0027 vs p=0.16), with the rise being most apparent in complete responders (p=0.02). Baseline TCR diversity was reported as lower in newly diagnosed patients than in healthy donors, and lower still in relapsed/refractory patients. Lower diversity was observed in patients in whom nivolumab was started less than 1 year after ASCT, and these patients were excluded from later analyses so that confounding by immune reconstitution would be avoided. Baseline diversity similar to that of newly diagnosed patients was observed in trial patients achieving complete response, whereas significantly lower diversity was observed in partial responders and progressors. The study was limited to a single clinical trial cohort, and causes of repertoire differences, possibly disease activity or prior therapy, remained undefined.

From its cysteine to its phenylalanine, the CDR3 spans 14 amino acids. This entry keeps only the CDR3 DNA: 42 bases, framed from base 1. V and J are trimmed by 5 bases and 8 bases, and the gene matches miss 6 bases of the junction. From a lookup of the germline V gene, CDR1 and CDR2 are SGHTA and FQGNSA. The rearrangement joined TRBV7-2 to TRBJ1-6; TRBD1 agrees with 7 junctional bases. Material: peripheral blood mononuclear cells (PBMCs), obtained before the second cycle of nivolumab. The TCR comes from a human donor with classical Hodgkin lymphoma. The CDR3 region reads CASSRRQGDSPLHF. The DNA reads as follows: TGTGCCAGCAGCCGCCGACAGGGAGATTCACCCCTCCACTTT.